This TCR beta chain comes out of a study of shared clonotypes between healthy human individuals (dated by TCRdb to 2018 to 2020). With regard to the full study: Three men and two women, aged 18 to 49 years, made up the cohort. For each donor, CD4 naive and CD4 memory were each given three plates, CD8 naive was given two plates, and CD8 memory was given one plate. To estimate repertoire size and how much clonotypes are shared between individuals, the study performed deep sequencing of blood TCR repertoires from about five healthy adults. To increase sequencing depth and limit assay-specific biases, TCR repertoire library preparation and sequencing were carried out by different laboratories using diverse techniques. Between about 0.85 and 9.5 billion PBMCs per donor were obtained by leukapheresis.

Study-wide conclusions, independent of this receptor: Pairwise subsampling led to the expectation that sequencing depth would affect the degree of clonotype sharing among donors. Incomplete sequencing was indicated by rarefaction of sorted-subset datasets, despite the large sequencing depth. Compared with non-shared clonotypes, the clonotypes found in all four sorted-subset donors had higher generation probabilities. Naive subsets generally had larger estimated clonotype richness than memory subsets. Because the study included a small number of donors, the genetic and exposure-history diversity represented was limited. Sampling was limited to blood, and TCR repertoires in tissue likely differ from TCR repertoires in blood. Sharing across a few donors was observed for about 5% of naive CD4, over 3% of naive CD8, 2% to 2.5% of memory CD4, and roughly 0.43% of memory CD8 clonotypes.

Between the V and J ends, shortened by 2 bases and 0 bases respectively, the junction contains 6 bases. CDR1 and CDR2, looked up from the germline V gene (reference sequence), are MNHEY and SMNVEV. The CDR3 contains 14 residues, cysteine and phenylalanine counted. The kept DNA is CDR3 alone, 42 bases in frame from the first base. There are many counts of this clone. What antigen it recognizes has not been identified. No base qualities exist here, and no much larger clone lies one base off it. Healthy HIV-negative adults with no recently reported acute infections or vaccinations were included as donors. Only Caucasian adults living in Nashville, Tennessee, USA were represented among the donors. The CD8 memory samples were a combination of magnetically selected CD45RO+ cells and CCR7-negative CD45RA+ effector memory (TemRA) cells. Blood was collected by leukapheresis, and PBMCs were isolated by Ficoll-Histopaque density gradient centrifugation and then cryopreserved in liquid nitrogen vapor phase. Analytical flow cytometry was used to check the purity and quantity of each magnetically sorted T cell population. Genomic DNA was isolated from each sorted fraction and quantified by UV absorbance on a Nanodrop 2000c.

Using the deep immunoSEQ assay, TCR CDR3 regions were amplified from genomic DNA by multiplex PCR. Extracted genomic DNA from each cell subset was distributed evenly across all wells of several immunoSEQ 96-well plates, and each plate was treated as a replicate. Each replicate PCR for sorted subsets received about 220 ng genomic DNA, equal to about 30,000 T cell genomes. Purified libraries were quantified with a Qubit 3.0 fluorometer, sized on a Bioanalyzer 2100, and re-quantified with the KAPA Library Quantification kit. Each immunoSEQ 96-well plate was sequenced on its own single-read 150-cycle Illumina NextSeq 550 flow cell. As for the authors' bioinformatics: Because only junctional sequences without quality scores were contained in the immunoSEQ output, filtering matching that applied to full-length reads could not be performed. Sequences were annotated with PyIR, a Python wrapper for IgBLAST v1.9, and V/J genes and CDR3 were assigned using IMGT germline references. Any read was removed if the V/J assignment was weak (E-value above 1e-6), the CDR3 was missing, or the read contained stop codons, out-of-frame junctions, or ambiguous translated residues. A V3J clonotype was defined by an identical inferred V gene, J gene, and CDR3 amino acid sequence. To compute the percentage overlap between repertoires, the number of shared unique clonotypes was divided by the size of the smaller repertoire. Three approaches were used to assess repertoire richness: RTK rarefaction, the Chao1 estimator, and Recon v2.1 estimates of unobserved clonotypes. OLGA was used to compute generation probabilities for all TCRbeta clonotypes that the gDNA method yielded from four donors. TCRdb provides this immuneACCESS table in a form limited to in-frame rearrangements. Some clones are lacking; in checked studies, under half of them reflect an unresolved V gene, and why the rest are absent is not known. V, J and clone size reflect that table, while D and trimming were determined from the DNA. Here the sample has over 75,000 clones; almost 70% occur a single time. The top ten constitute roughly 50% of the sample.

This sequence originates from a man aged 25 to 40 in good health. The chain is encoded by TRBV27 joined to TRBJ2-3, with the D gene not clear enough to name. The sample consisted of memory CD8+ T cells sorted from blood. The meaning of the sample's cell subset or site label: CD45RO+ cells pooled with CCR7-negative TemRA cells. The CDR3 region has the sequence CASSLLASTDTQYF. The nucleotide sequence is given as TGTGCCAGCAGTTTACTGGCTAGCACAGATACGCAGTATTTT.